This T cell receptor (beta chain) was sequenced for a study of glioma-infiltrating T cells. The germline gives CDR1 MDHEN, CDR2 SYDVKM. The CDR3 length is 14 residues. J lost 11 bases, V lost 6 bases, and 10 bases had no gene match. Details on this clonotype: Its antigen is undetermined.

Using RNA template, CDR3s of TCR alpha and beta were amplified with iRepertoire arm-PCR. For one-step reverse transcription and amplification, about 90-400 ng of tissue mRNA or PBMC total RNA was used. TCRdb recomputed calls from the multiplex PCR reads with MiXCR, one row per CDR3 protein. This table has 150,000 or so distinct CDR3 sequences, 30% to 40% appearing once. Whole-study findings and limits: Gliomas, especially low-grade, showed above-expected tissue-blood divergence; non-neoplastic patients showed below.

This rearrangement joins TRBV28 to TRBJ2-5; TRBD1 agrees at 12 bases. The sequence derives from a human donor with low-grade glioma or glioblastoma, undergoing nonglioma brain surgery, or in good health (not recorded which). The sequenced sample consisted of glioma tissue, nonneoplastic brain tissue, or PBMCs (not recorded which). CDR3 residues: CASSLGQGAREQYF. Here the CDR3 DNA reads TGTGCCAGCAGCTTGGGACAGGGGGCGCGGGAGCAGTACTTC.